The 26 T cell receptor beta chains given below trace back to one sample, sequenced in a study of CD8 T cells in ankylosing spondylitis. One entry per CDR3 protein results from TCRdb running MiXCR on the 5' RACE reads. The repertoire holds roughly 180,000 distinct CDR3 sequences, with 9.8% as singletons. The sample comprised blood, either unsorted or a sorted T cell fraction (not recorded which). The origin of the receptors is a female donor with ankylosing spondylitis or in good health (not recorded which).

V gene TRBV25-1 combines with J gene TRBJ1-1, with TRBD1 as a possible D gene (6 bases). The germline gives CDR1 MGHDK, CDR2 SYGVNS. The CDR3 has 15 residues. V gave up 6 bases and J gave up 2 bases, with 16 bases separating them. The CDR3 nucleotides are TGTGCCAGCAGCCCAAGCGGGGGGCCCAACACTGAAGCTTTCTTT. Encoded protein: CASSPSGGPNTEAFF.

This clonotype was picked up a small number of times. The V gene is TRBV27, the J gene TRBJ2-7, with 10 positions matching TRBD2. CDR3 size: 13 residues. V lost 11 bases and J lost 4; bases outside the gene matches: 8. Germline CDR1 MNHEY, CDR2 SMNVEV (reference sequence). CDR3 sequence (DNA): TGTGCCCGGCCGGCTAGCGGGAGTTACGAGCAGTACTTC. This codes for CARPASGSYEQYF.

V and J are TRBV28 and TRBJ2-4; 12 nucleotides agree with TRBD1. J was trimmed by 7 bases and V by 7 bases; bases with no gene match: 11. The length of the CDR3 is 16 residues. The germline gives CDR1 MDHEN, CDR2 SYDVKM. The CDR3, as DNA: TGTGCCAGCACTCCTTCCGGGACAGGGGGCTGGAACATTCAGTACTTC. Encoded protein: CASTPSGTGGWNIQYF.

There are a few counts of this clonotype. V is TRBV20-1 and J is TRBJ2-7; tentative D call: TRBD2 (7 bases). Germline values: CDR1 DFQATT, CDR2 SNEGSKA (reference sequence). This CDR3 is 16 amino acids long. Trimming shortened V by 0 bases and J by 1 base, and 16 bases separated the two germline ends. CDR3 sequence (DNA): TGCAGTGCTAGAGATCAGAGGGGGAGGGCGTCCTACGAGCAGTACTTC. Encoded protein: CSARDQRGRASYEQYF.

The rearrangement joins TRBV7-6 to TRBJ1-1; D is unclear. The CDR3 has 14 residues. CDR1 SGHVS and CDR2 FNYEAQ come from the germline V gene. Trimming removed 1 base from V and 1 base from J, with 7 bases in between. This chain's CDR3 is CASSLGLRNTEAFF. In DNA, the CDR3 is TGTGCCAGCAGCTTAGGTCTTCGGAACACTGAAGCTTTCTTT.

This clonotype has only a few counts. The rearrangement links TRBV28 to TRBJ2-5, with a weak D call TRBD1 (5 bases). The CDR3 has 13 residues. CDR1 and CDR2 (germline): MDHEN, SYDVKM. Trimming left V 2 bases short and J 4 bases short, with 8 bases between. For the CDR3, the DNA is TGTGCCAGCAGTTTACAAAGGGGAGAGACCCAGTACTTC. Its protein is CASSLQRGETQYF.

The rearrangement joins TRBV2 to TRBJ2-7; D not resolved. This CDR3 contains 13 residues. The V gene lost 6 bases and the J gene lost 6 bases, with 15 bases spanning the gap. Germline CDR1 SNHLY, CDR2 FYNNEI. The CDR3 sequence: CASSFTPASEQYF. The DNA of the CDR3 is TGTGCCAGCAGCTTCACACCAGCCAGCGAGCAGTACTTC.

This clonotype was detected once. This chain links TRBV10-3 with TRBJ1-2; TRBD1 matches at 10 bases. Per the germline V gene, CDR1 is ENHRY and CDR2 is SYGVKD. V shed 3 bases, J shed 4 bases, and the junction held 2 bases outside the gene matches. This CDR3 comprises 14 residues. DNA for the CDR3: TGTGCCATCAGTGAAGGGACAGGGGCCTATGGCTACACCTTC. It is translated as CAISEGTGAYGYTF.

The chain links TRBV4-1 to TRBJ2-3; D is undetermined. V lost 3 bases and J lost 3, with 10 bases in between. Germline V gene data show CDR1 as MGHRA and CDR2 as YSYEKL. The CDR3 extends over 14 amino acids. CDR3 sequence: CASSHPGRTDTQYF. Written as DNA, the CDR3 is TGCGCCAGCAGCCACCCTGGCCGGACAGATACGCAGTATTTT.

In this sample, this clonotype turned up a few times. V usage is TRBV6-5 and J usage is TRBJ1-1; TRBD1 might be the D (6 bases). The CDR3 has 15 residues. Trimming cost V 0 bases and J 3 bases, with 11 bases left between them. Germline V gene data show CDR1 as MNHEY and CDR2 as SVGAGI. The CDR3 DNA sequence: TGTGCCAGCAGTTACTCAGGGGGAGGTGACACTGAAGCTTTCTTT. It is translated as CASSYSGGGDTEAFF.

In this sample, this clonotype turned up a few times. The chain couples TRBV28 to TRBJ2-2; perhaps D is TRBD1 or TRBD2 (5 bases each). The CDR3 totals 14 residues. CDR1 and CDR2 from the germline V gene are MDHEN and SYDVKM. The V end was cut by 4 bases, the J end by 6 bases, with 12 bases between. DNA of the CDR3: TGTGCCAGCAGTTCCCCCATGGGGGCCGGGGAGCTGTTTTTT. Its protein is CASSSPMGAGELFF.

With respect to this clonotype: A single base separates this from a much larger clone, so it may be a read error. In DNA, the CDR3 is TGTGCCAGCAGCAAGGGGGGGACTACAACTAATGAAAAACTGTTTTTT. It yields the protein CASSKGGTTTNEKLFF. The J gene is TRBJ1-4, the V gene TRBV21-1. TRBV21-1 is described as a pseudogene. CDR3 size: 16 residues.

The chain is built from TRBV7-9 and TRBJ2-7; the match to TRBD2 covers 7 bases. Germline lookup yields CDR1 SEHNR and CDR2 FQNEAQ (reference sequence). V lost 5 bases to trimming and J lost 2 bases; unmatched junction nucleotides: 6. The length of the CDR3 is 14 residues. In nucleotides, the CDR3 is TGTGCCAGCAGCCGTGGGGGGGGGACCTACGAGCAGTACTTC. Translating it yields CASSRGGGTYEQYF.

The chain is built from TRBV5-1 and TRBJ2-7; 8 bases line up with TRBD2. The length of the CDR3 is 15 residues. Trimming removed 3 bases from V and 6 bases from J; junction bases left unmatched: 11. The germline gives CDR1 SGHRS, CDR2 YFSETQ. CDR3 residues: CASSSGSGMEGEQYF. The CDR3 nucleotides read TGCGCCAGCAGCTCGGGTAGCGGGATGGAAGGCGAGCAGTACTTC.

A few counts support this clonotype. Its ends do not fully match the called genes, so a read error is possible. The chain has TRBV12-3 or TRBV12-4 and TRBJ2-5; 10 positions agree with TRBD1. The CDR3 consists of 14 residues. The CDR3 DNA follows: TGTGCCTGCAGCGCCGGGACAGGGGACGAGACCCAGTACTTC. Its translation: CACSAGTGDETQYF.

This clonotype was counted between two and nine times. V is TRBV4-3 and J is TRBJ1-2; TRBD1 agrees at 8 bases. Germline V CDR1 and CDR2: LGHNA, YSLEER. This CDR3 has 17 amino acids. V shed 3 bases and J 1 base; nucleotides not matched to a gene: 10. CDR3 amino acids: CASSQIVTTGDNYGYTF. CDR3 bases: TGCGCCAGCAGCCAGATTGTAACGACAGGGGATAACTATGGCTACACCTTC.

J is TRBJ2-1 and V is TRBV9; D unresolved. Germline loops: CDR1 SGDLS, CDR2 YYNGEE. The CDR3 sequence is 12 residues long. The ends were cut back, 4 bases at V and 9 bases at J, with 11 bases in the middle. The chain's CDR3 is CASSSAPGEQFF. CDR3 in DNA: TGTGCCAGCAGCTCGGCACCCGGTGAGCAGTTCTTC.

The chain couples TRBV27 to TRBJ1-1, with D possibly TRBD1 on 6 matching bases. The CDR3 has 15 residues. V was cut by 0 bases and J by 1 base, with 9 bases left in between. From germline, CDR1 is MNHEY and CDR2 SMNVEV (reference sequence). The CDR3 nucleotides are TGTGCCAGCAGTTTATCGAAGGGGGGGAACACTGAAGCTTTCTTT. It yields the protein CASSLSKGGNTEAFF.

In its sample, this clonotype was seen a few times. The chain links TRBV15 to TRBJ2-7, with D hard to call. V lost 3 bases, J lost 7 bases, and 13 bases lay in between. The CDR3 is 13 residues long. The V gene's germline CDR1 is LNHNV and CDR2 YYDKDF (reference sequence). CDR3 loop: CATSRDRTREQYF. As DNA, the CDR3 is TGTGCCACCAGCAGGGACCGGACGCGGGAGCAGTACTTC.

This clonotype was observed a handful of times. This chain connects TRBV7-2 to TRBJ1-2; unclear D gene. Germline values: CDR1 SGHTA, CDR2 FQGNSA. V was pared by 1 base and J by 4 bases, with 4 bases between. This CDR3 is built from 12 residues. CDR3 sequence reads: CASSLGVYGYTF. DNA of the CDR3: TGTGCCAGCAGCTTAGGAGTCTATGGCTACACCTTC. Full variable domain (rest looked up from reference TRBV7-2 and TRBJ1-2): GAGVSQSPSNKVTEKGKDVELRCDPISGHTALYWYRQSLGQGLEFLIYFQGNSAPDKSGLPSDRFSAERTGGSVSTLTIQRTQQEDSAVYLCASSLGVYGYTFGSGTRLTVV.

V gene TRBV4-1 combines with J gene TRBJ2-1; the D gene is possibly TRBD2 (6 bases). This CDR3 has 18 amino acids. Per germline, CDR1 MGHRA and CDR2 YSYEKL. V dropped 0 bases and J dropped 8 bases, with 23 bases sitting between them. CDR3 region: CASSQDGPGAGFGDEQFF. The CDR3 DNA sequence: TGCGCCAGCAGCCAAGATGGTCCGGGAGCTGGTTTTGGCGATGAGCAGTTCTTC.

There are many counts of this clonotype. The chain carries TRBV10-2 and TRBJ2-1, with TRBD2 matching over 10 bases. V dropped 6 bases and J dropped 3; count of bases not matched to a gene: 2. The CDR3 is 14 residues long. Germline V gene lookup returns CDR1 WSHSY and CDR2 SAAADI. The CDR3 reads CASSWTSGYNEQFF. DNA for the CDR3: TGCGCCAGCAGCTGGACTAGCGGCTACAATGAGCAGTTCTTC.

This clonotype was detected only a few times. This chain links TRBV30 with TRBJ2-7, with D maybe TRBD1 (5 bases). The germline gives CDR1 GTSNPN, CDR2 SVGIG (reference sequence). V lost 2 bases, J lost 2 bases, and 13 bases lay in between. The CDR3 is 14 residues long. CDR3 loop: CAWSFAVGPYEQYF. The CDR3 DNA reads TGTGCCTGGAGTTTCGCGGTGGGGCCCTACGAGCAGTACTTC.

This clonotype has a count of ten or more. The rearrangement links TRBV27 to TRBJ1-1, with D tentatively TRBD1 (5 bases). V was trimmed by 5 bases and J by 3 bases, leaving 13 bases between them. CDR1 MNHEY and CDR2 SMNVEV come from the germline V gene (reference sequence). This CDR3 is built from 14 residues. The DNA of the CDR3 is TGTGCCAGCAGTCCCATCGGGGGGGACACTGAAGCTTTCTTT. The encoded protein is CASSPIGGDTEAFF.

The chain links TRBV30 to TRBJ2-7; 13 nucleotides align to TRBD2. Germline V CDR1 and CDR2: GTSNPN, SVGIG (reference sequence). The CDR3 covers 14 residues. Trimming cost V 4 bases and J 7 bases; bases outside gene matches: 7. DNA for the CDR3: TGTGCCTGGAACCCCGGACTAGCGGGAGTAGAGCAGTACTTC. Encoded protein: CAWNPGLAGVEQYF.

The V gene is TRBV5-6, the J gene TRBJ2-3; D is uncertain. The V and J ends lost 0 bases and 4 bases respectively, with 9 bases between them. The CDR3 has 14 residues. Germline CDR1 is SGHDT and CDR2 is YYEEEE. The CDR3 DNA reads TGTGCCAGCAGCTTGGCCGAATGGGCAGATACGCAGTATTTT. Amino acid sequence: CASSLAEWADTQYF.